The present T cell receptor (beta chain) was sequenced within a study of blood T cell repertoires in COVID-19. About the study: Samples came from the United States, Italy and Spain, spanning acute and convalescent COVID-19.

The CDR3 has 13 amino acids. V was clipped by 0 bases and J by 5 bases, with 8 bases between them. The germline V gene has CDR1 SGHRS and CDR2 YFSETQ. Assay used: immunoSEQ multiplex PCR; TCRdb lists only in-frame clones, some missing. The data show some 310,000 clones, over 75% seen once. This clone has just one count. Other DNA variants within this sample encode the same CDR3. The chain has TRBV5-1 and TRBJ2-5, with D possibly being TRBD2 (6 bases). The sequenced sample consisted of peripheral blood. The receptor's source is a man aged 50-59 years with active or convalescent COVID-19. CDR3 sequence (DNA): TGCGCCAGCAGCTTGGGGGCGGGGGAGACCCAGTACTTC. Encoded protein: CASSLGAGETQYF.